This T cell receptor (beta chain) was captured in a study of spatial heterogeneity in lung cancer (dated by TCRdb to the late 2010s). Study-level background: The donors were more than 65 patients from the lung TRACERx cohort who had early-stage, untreated non-small cell lung cancer. More beta-chain than alpha-chain transcripts were consistently detected, likely reflecting higher beta-chain transcript abundance. At surgery, hundreds of tumor regions, fewer than 85 matched nontumor lung samples and a few dozen PBMC samples were TCR-sequenced for both alpha and beta chains. In non-small cell lung cancer, the study quantitatively compared TCR alpha and beta repertoires across several tumor regions, matched nontumor lung, and blood. Nonsynonymous mutation counts, determined by whole-exome sequencing of tumor tissue, were related to features of the TCR repertoire. Follow-up PBMC samples were sequenced whenever available, and the median time to follow-up was 2 to 3 years after resection. In the raw uncorrected reads, each unique combination of TCR and UMI appeared on average more than ten times.

This clonotype was seen at least ten times. Its antigen target is currently unknown. Qualities for individual bases were not recorded, and no much larger clone is one base off. Results the study describes overall, beyond this receptor: Only 15 or so patients were included in the comparisons of baseline and follow-up blood repertoires. Ubiquitous expanded tumor TCRs showed up in blood more often at tumor resection than at routine follow-up. Additional single-cell paired TCR alpha and beta sequencing was considered necessary to confirm, at a functional level, the hypothesis that regional TCRs recognize regional mutations.

Trimmed from V: 2 bases; trimmed from J: 0 bases; junction bases lacking a gene match: 8. For CDR1 and CDR2, the germline V gene (reference sequence) lists DFQATT and SNEGSKA. The CDR3, from cysteine to phenylalanine, totals 17 residues. The kept DNA is CDR3 alone, 51 bases in frame from the first base. The time point label, read with the paper, signifies: blood at routine non-recurrence follow-up after resection. TCR sequencing used whole RNA extracted from tumor and nontumor lung tissue, or from cryopreserved PBMC samples, without cell sorting. Only patients for whom sufficient RNA was available from at least two tumor regions were selected for TCR sequencing. The library was obtained by 5' RACE. The sequencer listed for this sample is NextSeq 500. The TCR library protocol attached a unique molecular identifier to each TCR cDNA molecule to allow correction of PCR and sequencing errors. Processing in the source paper ran as follows. TCR identification, UMI-based error correction and CDR3 extraction were performed with Decombinator tools. Expanded TCRs were defined as those above a frequency of 2 per 1,000, corresponding to the top 1% of the tumor frequency distribution. Rényi diversity was computed with the R vegan package after subsampling each repertoire 100 times to 5,000 TCRs. To build CDR3 similarity networks, amino acid triplet string-kernel similarity was used, and CDR3s were connected when their pairwise similarity was above 0.82. The raw public data were reprocessed by TCRdb itself: fastp quality trimming at Q25, MiXCR clonotype calling, in-frame beta chains only. Every CDR3 protein is listed once, alongside the most common genes and DNA of its rows. The V and J calls were determined by TCRdb, not by the authors. The sample table holds some 120,000 distinct CDR3 sequences, of which 10% to 15% were seen once. The top ten constitute 16% of the sample.

Sample: PBMCs, taken at follow-up. The V gene is TRBV20-1 and the J gene is TRBJ2-1; 9 bases in the junction line up with TRBD2. The source of this sequence is a male donor with early-stage non-small cell lung cancer. The base sequence is TGCAGTGCTAGACCTCCTAGCGGGGTGAGCTCCTACAATGAGCAGTTCTTC. This gives the protein CSARPPSGVSSYNEQFF.